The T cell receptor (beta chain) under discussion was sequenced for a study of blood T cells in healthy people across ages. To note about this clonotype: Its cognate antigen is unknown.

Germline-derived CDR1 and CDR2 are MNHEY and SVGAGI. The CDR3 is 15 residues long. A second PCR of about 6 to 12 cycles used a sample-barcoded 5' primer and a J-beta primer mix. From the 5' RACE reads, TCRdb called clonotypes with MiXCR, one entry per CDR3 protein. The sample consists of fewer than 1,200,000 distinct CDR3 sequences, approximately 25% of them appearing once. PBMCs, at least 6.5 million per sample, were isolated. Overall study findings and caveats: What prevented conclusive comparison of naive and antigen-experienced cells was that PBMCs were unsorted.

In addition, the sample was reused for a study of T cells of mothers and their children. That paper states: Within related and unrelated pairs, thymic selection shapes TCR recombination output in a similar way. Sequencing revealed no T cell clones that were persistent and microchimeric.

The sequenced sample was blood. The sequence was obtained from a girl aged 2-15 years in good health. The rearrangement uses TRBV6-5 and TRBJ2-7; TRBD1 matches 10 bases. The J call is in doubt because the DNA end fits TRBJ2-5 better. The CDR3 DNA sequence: TGTGCCAGCAGTCCTGGGACAGGGGAAGGGGAGACCCAGTACTTC. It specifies CASSPGTGEGETQYF.